Sequencing of this T cell receptor (beta chain) was carried out in a study of graft-versus-host responses after intestinal transplantation. The CDR3 is 14 residues long. Germline V gene sequence: CDR1 SGHTS, CDR2 YDEGEE. Trimming stripped 3 bases from V and 2 bases from J, with 6 bases between. The assay was immunoSEQ multiplex PCR, and TCRdb's table has in-frame clones only and misses some. The sample lists over 85,000 clones; 93% were seen once. Study-level results: Ileal or blood samples showed some GvH clones first, and such clones were also found in recipient marrow.

This clone was seen just once. What it recognizes is unknown. This specimen consisted of unstimulated CD8+ T cells sorted from spleen or lymph node cells, obtained before intestinal transplant. This chain connects TRBV5-8 to TRBJ2-6; no definite D call. The clonotype comes from a human donor who received an intestinal transplant. The DNA of the CDR3 is TGTGCCAGCAGCTGGATTACTGGGGCCAACGTCCTGACTTTC. Its protein is CASSWITGANVLTF.